The source of this TCR beta chain is a study of T cell repertoires in MIS-A myocarditis (dated by TCRdb to the early 2020s). The QIAamp DNA FFPE kit was used to extract genomic DNA from formalin-fixed paraffin-embedded autopsy tissue. A word on this clone: The target of this receptor is not known. No base qualities exist here, and no much larger clone lies one base off it.

TCRbeta CDR3 regions were amplified with the immunoSEQ bias-controlled multiplex PCR and sequenced at high throughput. The source study handled its data this way. The immunoSEQ vendor pipeline collapsed and filtered the CDR3 sequences so that the abundance and frequency of each unique TCRbeta CDR3 could be quantified. Dominant CDR3 amino acid sequences were clustered with SARS-CoV-2-specific ImmuneCODE TCRbeta sequences by CD-HIT at a 90% global sequence identity threshold. Clones at frequencies from 0.1 to 1 were categorized as hyperexpanded, and clones at frequencies from 0.01 to 0.1 were categorized as large. The CDR3 amino acid sequences and the V and J gene assignments of the dominant clones were confirmed with MiXCR. The R stringdist package was used to compute Levenshtein distances between the patient clonotypes and the ImmuneCODE hits. TCRdb limited this immuneACCESS table to in-frame rearrangements with V and J called. A share of clones is missing; checked studies link under half to unresolved V genes, and the rest is unexplained. V and J calls and clone size are as listed in that table; D and trimming were resolved from the DNA. The sample includes some 12,000 clones, with around 83% observed a single time. The biggest ten clones account for 25% to 30% of the sample.

Sequences LGHNA (CDR1) and YNFKEQ (CDR2) are obtained from the germline V gene. Unmatched junction bases come to 4, with V trimmed by 5 bases and J by 7 bases. The CDR3 starts with the cysteine, ends with the phenylalanine, and has 13 residues. The retained sequence is limited to the CDR3, 39 bases, with the frame set at the first base. The receptor was derived from a man younger than 35 with fulminant myocarditis from multisystem inflammatory syndrome in adults (MIS-A) after COVID-19. The sample comprised right ventricle heart tissue obtained at autopsy. The meaning of the sample's cell subset or site label: cardiac tissue sample (left or right ventricle, interventricular septum, or pericardium). The chain uses TRBV4-2 and TRBJ2-2; TRBD1 fits 7 bases in the junction. The DNA is TGTGCCAGCAGCGAAACAGGGGACGGGGAGCTGTTTTTT. Its translation reads: CASSETGDGELFF.